The clone carrying this TCR beta chain was found a few times. Its matching antigen is unknown. This entry belongs to a study of T cell repertoires in cytomegalovirus infection. As for the study in general: Matching HLA type and CMV infection were both indicated by public TCR beta signatures. Study-level results: The ex vivo response was dominated by HLA-C-restricted CMV-specific TCR beta clonotypes. CMV carriers having the relevant HLA were flagged by cumulative public TCR beta family frequency.

TCRdb independently ran MiXCR on the reads; one entry per CDR3 protein. The sample comprises 400,000 or so distinct CDR3 sequences, about a sixth of which are singletons, and 7.5% to 9.5% rests with the top ten. CDR1 is LNHNV and CDR2 is YYDKDF in the germline V gene (reference sequence). The CDR3 totals 17 residues. V lost 0 bases and J lost 5; bases outside the gene matches: 5. The V and J genes are TRBV15 and TRBJ2-1, with TRBD2 matching 12 bases. The TCR sequence derives from a human donor in good health (CMV status not recorded). Some clones in this sample may be carry-over from other donors' samples. Sequenced input: PBMCs. The CDR3 is CATSRDLLAGGNNEQFF. CDR3 DNA: TGTGCCACCAGCAGAGACCTACTAGCGGGGGGAAACAATGAGCAGTTCTTC.